Below are 6 T cell receptor beta chains sequenced from a single sample in a study of T cells in Graves' hyperthyroidism and ophthalmopathy (dated by TCRdb to about 2019). Libraries were prepared through multiplex PCR. TCRdb records Illumina HiSeq 2000 as the sequencer. Amplification of TCR beta CDR3 regions was carried out from RNA transcripts. The first round of RT-PCR for the TCR CDR3 was performed with the HTBI primer set and the Qiagen OneStep RT-PCR kit. TCRdb took the public reads, trimmed them with fastp at Q25, ran MiXCR for clone calling and kept in-frame beta chains. A single entry per CDR3 protein holds the most common genes and DNA from its merged rows. The sample table contains roughly 500,000 distinct CDR3 sequences; only one count was recorded for approximately 25% of them. Together, the top ten hold over 9% of the sample. Sequenced input: blood. The source of these receptors is a woman aged 25 to 39 with Graves' ophthalmopathy.

Ten or more counts support this clonotype. The J gene is TRBJ1-2, the V gene TRBV25-1; weak D call: TRBD1 (6 bases). The germline V gene has CDR1 MGHDK and CDR2 SYGVNS. CDR3 length: 12 residues. The V gene lost 5 bases and the J gene lost 10 bases, with 14 bases spanning the gap. The CDR3: CASSLTGSVYTF. CDR3 nucleotide sequence: TGTGCCAGCAGTTTAACAGGGTCGGTCTACACCTTC.

This clonotype was seen only a few times. The J gene is TRBJ2-7, the V gene TRBV29-1; D gene ambiguous. Per germline, CDR1 SQVTM and CDR2 ANQGSEA. The CDR3 sequence is 11 residues long. With 3 bases removed from V and 5 bases from J, the gap between germline ends came to 8 bases. CDR3 nucleotides: TGCAGCGTTGAGTCGGCCAACGAGCAGTACTTC. Amino acids: CSVESANEQYF.

V gene TRBV6-5 combines with J gene TRBJ1-2; the D is unclear. The CDR3 spans 11 residues. Trimming cost V 4 bases and J 8 bases, with 8 bases left between them. From germline, CDR1 is MNHEY and CDR2 SVGAGI. The chain's CDR3 is CASSSYRGYTF. DNA for the CDR3: TGTGCCAGCAGTTCGTACCGGGGCTACACCTTC.

This clonotype was seen many times. The CDR3 protein is CASSRDGSLNYGYTF. DNA of the CDR3: TGTGCCAGCAGCCGCGACGGATCTCTAAACTATGGCTACACCTTC. This sequence joins TRBV7-9 and TRBJ1-2; D unresolved. Per the germline V gene, CDR1 is SEHNR and CDR2 is FQNEAQ (reference sequence). This CDR3 has 15 amino acids. Trimming removed 5 bases at V and 2 bases at J, with 15 bases between.

This clonotype has ten or more counts. The CDR3: CASKGQGEMNTEAFF. The CDR3 DNA reads TGTGCCAGCAAGGGTCAGGGCGAAATGAACACTGAAGCTTTCTTT. This rearrangement joins TRBV6-1 to TRBJ1-1; the D gene is possibly TRBD1 (5 bases). Germline CDR1 MNHNS, CDR2 SASEGT. The V and J ends lost 7 bases and 0 bases respectively, with 15 bases between them. This CDR3 has 15 amino acids.

This clonotype was seen a handful of times. The chain combines TRBV4-3 with TRBJ1-2; the D is unclear. The CDR3 extends over 15 amino acids. Between the trimmed V and J ends, which lost 0 bases and 4 bases, there was a span of 12 bases. Germline V lookup: CDR1 LGHNA, CDR2 YSLEER. The DNA of the CDR3 is TGCGCCAGCAGCCAAGATCGCGCATCGGGCTATGGCTACACCTTC. Its protein product is CASSQDRASGYGYTF.